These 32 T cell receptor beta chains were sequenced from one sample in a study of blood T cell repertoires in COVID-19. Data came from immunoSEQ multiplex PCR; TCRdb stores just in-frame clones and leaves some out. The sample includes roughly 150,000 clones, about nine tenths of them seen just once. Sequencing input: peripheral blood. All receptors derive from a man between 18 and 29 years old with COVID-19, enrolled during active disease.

The CDR3 bases are TGTGCCAGCAGCCCCAGGGACAGGGCTTACAATGAGCAGTTCTTC. Translating gives CASSPRDRAYNEQFF. The V gene is TRBV27, the J gene TRBJ2-1, with 9 nucleotides matching TRBD1. The V segment lost 6 bases and the J segment 4 bases; nucleotides outside the gene matches: 7. Per germline, CDR1 MNHEY and CDR2 SMNVEV (reference sequence). The CDR3 runs 15 residues.

The CDR3 reads CASQTGVGTGELFF. CDR3 bases: TGTGCCAGCCAAACGGGAGTAGGGACCGGGGAGCTGTTTTTT. The chain recombines TRBV9 with TRBJ2-2; possibly TRBD2 for D (6 bases). CDR1 and CDR2 from the germline V gene are SGDLS and YYNGEE. The V end lost 7 bases, the J end lost 5 bases, and 15 bases lay between the germline ends. This CDR3 region has 14 residues. The whole variable domain, remainder taken from reference TRBV9 and TRBJ2-2, is DSGVTQTPKHLITATGQRVTLRCSPRSGDLSVYWYQQSLDQGLQFLIQYYNGEERAKGNILERFSAQQFPDLHSELNLSSLELGDSALYFCASQTGVGTGELFFGEGSRLTVL.

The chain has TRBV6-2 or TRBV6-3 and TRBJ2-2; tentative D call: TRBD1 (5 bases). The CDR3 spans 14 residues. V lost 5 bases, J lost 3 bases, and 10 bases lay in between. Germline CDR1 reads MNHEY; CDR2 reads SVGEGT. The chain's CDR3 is CASSPLGDTGELFF. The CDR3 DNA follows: TGTGCCAGCAGTCCCCTAGGGGACACCGGGGAGCTGTTTTTT.

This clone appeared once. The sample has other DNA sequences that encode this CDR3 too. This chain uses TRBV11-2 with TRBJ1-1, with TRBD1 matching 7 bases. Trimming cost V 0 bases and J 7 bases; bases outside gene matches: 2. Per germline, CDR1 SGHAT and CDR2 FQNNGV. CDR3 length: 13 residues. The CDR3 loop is CASSLDRDSEAFF. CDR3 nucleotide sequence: TGTGCCAGCAGCTTAGACCGGGACAGTGAAGCTTTCTTT.

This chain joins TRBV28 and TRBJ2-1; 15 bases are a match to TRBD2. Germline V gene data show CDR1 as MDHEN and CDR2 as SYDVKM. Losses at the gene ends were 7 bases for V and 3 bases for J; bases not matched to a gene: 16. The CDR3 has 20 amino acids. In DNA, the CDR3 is TGTGCCAGCACCCCCCGGACTAGCGGGAGGGCCCAAAGGAGCTACAATGAGCAGTTCTTC. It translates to CASTPRTSGRAQRSYNEQFF.

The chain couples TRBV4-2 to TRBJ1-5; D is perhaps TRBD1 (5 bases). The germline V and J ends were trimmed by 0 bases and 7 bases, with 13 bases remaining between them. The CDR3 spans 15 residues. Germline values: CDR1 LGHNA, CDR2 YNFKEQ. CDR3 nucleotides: TGTGCCAGCAGCCAAGATCAGGGATGGCAACAGCCCCAGCATTTT. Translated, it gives CASSQDQGWQQPQHF.

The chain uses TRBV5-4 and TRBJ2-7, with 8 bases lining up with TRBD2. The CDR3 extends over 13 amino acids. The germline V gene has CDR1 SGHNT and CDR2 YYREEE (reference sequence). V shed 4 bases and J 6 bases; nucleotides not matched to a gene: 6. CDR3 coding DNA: TGTGCCAGCAGCAAAGCGGGAGTCGGCGAGCAGTACTTC. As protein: CASSKAGVGEQYF. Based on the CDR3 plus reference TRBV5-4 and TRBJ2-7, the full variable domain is ETGVTQSPTHLIKTRGQQVTLRCSSQSGHNTVSWYQQALGQGPQFIFQYYREEENGRGNFPPRFSGLQFPNYSSELNVNALELDDSALYLCASSKAGVGEQYFGPGTRLTVT.

The CDR3 loop reads CASSLAQDRGYTF. Here the CDR3 DNA reads TGTGCCAGCAGCTTAGCCCAGGACAGGGGCTACACCTTC. The chain combines TRBV11-2 with TRBJ1-2; 7 bases map to TRBD1. The CDR3 is 13 residues long. Germline CDR1 and CDR2: SGHAT and FQNNGV. With 1 base clipped from V and 8 bases from J, the junction kept 4 bases outside the gene matches.

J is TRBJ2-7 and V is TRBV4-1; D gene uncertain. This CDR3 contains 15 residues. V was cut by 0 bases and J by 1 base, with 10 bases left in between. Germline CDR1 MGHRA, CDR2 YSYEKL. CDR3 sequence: CASSQDRMVSYEQYF. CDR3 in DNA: TGCGCCAGCAGCCAAGACAGGATGGTTTCCTACGAGCAGTACTTC.

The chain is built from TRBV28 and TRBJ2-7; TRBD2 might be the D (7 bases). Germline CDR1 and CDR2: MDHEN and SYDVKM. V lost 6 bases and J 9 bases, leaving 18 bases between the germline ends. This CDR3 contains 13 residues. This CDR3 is CASREGGVNGQYF. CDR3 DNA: TGTGCCAGCAGGGAAGGGGGGGTCAACGGGCAGTACTTC.

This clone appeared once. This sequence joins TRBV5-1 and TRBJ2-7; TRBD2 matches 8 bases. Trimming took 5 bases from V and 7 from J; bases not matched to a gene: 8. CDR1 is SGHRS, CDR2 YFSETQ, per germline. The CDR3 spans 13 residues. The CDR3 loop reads CASSTSGLWEQYF. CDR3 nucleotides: TGCGCCAGCAGTACTAGCGGATTATGGGAGCAGTACTTC.

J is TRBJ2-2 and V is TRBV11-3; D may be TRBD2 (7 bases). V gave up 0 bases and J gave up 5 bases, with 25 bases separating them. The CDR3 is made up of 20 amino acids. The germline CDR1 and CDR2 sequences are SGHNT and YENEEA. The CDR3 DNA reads TGTGCCAGCAGCTTAGACAGGGGAGGGCGGGTCCCTGCAATGACCGGGGAGCTGTTTTTT. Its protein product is CASSLDRGGRVPAMTGELFF.

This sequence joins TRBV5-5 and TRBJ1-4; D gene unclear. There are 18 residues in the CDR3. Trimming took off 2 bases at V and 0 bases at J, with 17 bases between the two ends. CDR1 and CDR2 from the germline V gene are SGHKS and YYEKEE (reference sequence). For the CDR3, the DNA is TGTGCCAGCAGCTTCGGTCGAAGCCCCTCGGCAACTAATGAAAAACTGTTTTTT. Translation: CASSFGRSPSATNEKLFF. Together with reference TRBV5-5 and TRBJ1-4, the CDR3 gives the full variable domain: DAGVTQSPTHLIKTRGQQVTLRCSPISGHKSVSWYQQVLGQGPQFIFQYYEKEERGRGNFPDRFSARQFPNYSSELNVNALLLGDSALYLCASSFGRSPSATNEKLFFGSGTQLSVL.

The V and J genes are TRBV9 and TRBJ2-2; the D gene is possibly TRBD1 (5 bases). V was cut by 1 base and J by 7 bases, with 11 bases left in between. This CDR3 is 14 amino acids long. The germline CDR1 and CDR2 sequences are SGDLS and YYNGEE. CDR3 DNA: TGTGCCAGCAGCGTATCAGGGTTTGGCGGGGAGCTGTTTTTT. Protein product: CASSVSGFGGELFF.

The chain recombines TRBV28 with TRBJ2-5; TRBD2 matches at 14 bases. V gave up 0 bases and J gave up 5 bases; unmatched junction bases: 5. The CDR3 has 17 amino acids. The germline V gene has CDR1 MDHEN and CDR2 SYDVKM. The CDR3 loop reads CASSLWTSGRARETQYF. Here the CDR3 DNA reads TGTGCCAGCAGTTTATGGACTAGCGGGAGGGCCAGGGAGACCCAGTACTTC.

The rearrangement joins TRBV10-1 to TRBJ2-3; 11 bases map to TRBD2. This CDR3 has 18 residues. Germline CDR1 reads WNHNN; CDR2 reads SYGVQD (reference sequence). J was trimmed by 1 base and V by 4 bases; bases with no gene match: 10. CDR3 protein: CASSGTNSGRGGTDTQYF. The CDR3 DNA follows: TGCGCCAGCAGTGGGACAAATAGCGGGAGGGGGGGCACAGATACGCAGTATTTT.

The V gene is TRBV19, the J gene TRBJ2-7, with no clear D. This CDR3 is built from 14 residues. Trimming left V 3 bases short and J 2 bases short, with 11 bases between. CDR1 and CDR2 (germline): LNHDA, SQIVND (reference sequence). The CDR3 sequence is CASSILPGAYEQYF. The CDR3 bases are TGTGCCAGTAGTATCCTGCCCGGAGCCTACGAGCAGTACTTC.

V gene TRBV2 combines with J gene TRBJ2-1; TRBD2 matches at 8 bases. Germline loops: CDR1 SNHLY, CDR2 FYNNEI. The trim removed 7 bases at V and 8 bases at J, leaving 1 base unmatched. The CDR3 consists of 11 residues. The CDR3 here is CASILADEQFF. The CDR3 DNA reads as TGTGCCAGCATACTAGCGGATGAGCAGTTCTTC. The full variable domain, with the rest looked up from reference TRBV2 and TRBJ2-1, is EPEVTQTPSHQVTQMGQEVILRCVPISNHLYFYWYRQILGQKVEFLVSFYNNEISEKSEIFDDQFSVERPDGSNFTLKIRSTKLEDSAMYFCASILADEQFFGPGTRLTVL.

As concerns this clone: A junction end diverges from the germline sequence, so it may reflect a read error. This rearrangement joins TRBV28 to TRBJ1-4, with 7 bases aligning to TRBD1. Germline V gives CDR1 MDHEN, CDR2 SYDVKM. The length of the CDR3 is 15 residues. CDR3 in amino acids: CASSFPEGAREKLLF. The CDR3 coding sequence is TGTGCCAGCAGTTTTCCAGAGGGGGCTAGAGAAAAACTGCTTTTT.

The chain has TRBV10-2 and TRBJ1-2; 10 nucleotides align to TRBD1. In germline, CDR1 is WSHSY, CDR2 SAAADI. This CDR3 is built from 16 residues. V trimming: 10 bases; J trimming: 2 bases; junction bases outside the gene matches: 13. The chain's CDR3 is CATVSSDRGSNYGYTF. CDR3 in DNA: TGCGCCACCGTATCATCGGACAGGGGGAGCAACTATGGCTACACCTTC.

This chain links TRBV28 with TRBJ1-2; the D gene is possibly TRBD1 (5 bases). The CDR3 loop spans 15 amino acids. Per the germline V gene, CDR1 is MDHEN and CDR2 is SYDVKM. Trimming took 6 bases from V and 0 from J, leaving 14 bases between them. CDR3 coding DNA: TGTGCCAGCAGACAGGACCGGGGGGCTAACTATGGCTACACCTTC. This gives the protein CASRQDRGANYGYTF.

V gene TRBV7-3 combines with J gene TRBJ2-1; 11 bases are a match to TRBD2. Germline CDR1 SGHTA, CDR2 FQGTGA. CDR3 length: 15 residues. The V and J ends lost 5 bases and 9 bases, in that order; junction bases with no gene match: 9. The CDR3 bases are TGTGCCAGCAGCCTCGTTAGCGGGAGGGCCAGTGAGCAGTTCTTC. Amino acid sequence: CASSLVSGRASEQFF.

The CDR3 reads CASRRQGEGNTEAFF. CDR3 DNA: TGTGCCAGCAGGAGACAGGGTGAAGGGAACACTGAAGCTTTCTTT. The chain has TRBV28 and TRBJ1-1; TRBD1 aligns across 7 bases. Germline CDR1 MDHEN, CDR2 SYDVKM. V dropped 6 bases and J dropped 1; count of bases not matched to a gene: 8. The CDR3 spans 15 residues.

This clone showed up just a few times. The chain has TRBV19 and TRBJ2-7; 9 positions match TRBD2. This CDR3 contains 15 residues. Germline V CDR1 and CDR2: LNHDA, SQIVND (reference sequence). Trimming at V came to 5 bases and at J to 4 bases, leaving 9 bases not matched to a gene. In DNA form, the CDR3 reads TGTGCCAGTAGTCCTGGCCCTAGCGGGAAGTACGAGCAGTACTTC. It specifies CASSPGPSGKYEQYF.

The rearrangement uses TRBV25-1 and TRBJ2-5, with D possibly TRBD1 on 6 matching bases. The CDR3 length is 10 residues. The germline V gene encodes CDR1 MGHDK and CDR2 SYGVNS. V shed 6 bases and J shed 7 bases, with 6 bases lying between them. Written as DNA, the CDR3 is TGTGCCAGCAGACAGGGGACCCAGTACTTC. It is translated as CASRQGTQYF.

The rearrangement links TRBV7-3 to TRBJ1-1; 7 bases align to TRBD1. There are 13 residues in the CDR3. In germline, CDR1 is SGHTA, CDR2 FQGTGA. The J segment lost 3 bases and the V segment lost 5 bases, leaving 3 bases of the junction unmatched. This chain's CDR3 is CASSIDRDTEAFF. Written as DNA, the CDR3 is TGTGCCAGCAGCATCGACAGGGACACTGAAGCTTTCTTT. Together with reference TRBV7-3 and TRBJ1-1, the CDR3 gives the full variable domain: GAGVSQTPSNKVTEKGKYVELRCDPISGHTALYWYRQSLGQGPEFLIYFQGTGAADDSGLPNDRFFAVRPEGSVSTLKIQRTERGDSAVYLCASSIDRDTEAFFGQGTRLTVV.

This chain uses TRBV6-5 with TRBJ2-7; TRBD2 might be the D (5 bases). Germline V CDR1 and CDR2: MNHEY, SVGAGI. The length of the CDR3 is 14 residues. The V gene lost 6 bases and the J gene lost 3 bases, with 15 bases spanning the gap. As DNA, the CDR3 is TGTGCCAGCAGCACCCCCCGGGGATTCTACGAGCAGTACTTC. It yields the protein CASSTPRGFYEQYF.

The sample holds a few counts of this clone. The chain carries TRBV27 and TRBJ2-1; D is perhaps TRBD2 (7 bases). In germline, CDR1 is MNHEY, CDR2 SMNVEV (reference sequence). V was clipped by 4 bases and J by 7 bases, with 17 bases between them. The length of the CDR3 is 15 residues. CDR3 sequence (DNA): TGTGCCAGCAGTTGGGGGGCGGGAGCGGGGAATGAGCAGTTCTTC. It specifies CASSWGAGAGNEQFF.

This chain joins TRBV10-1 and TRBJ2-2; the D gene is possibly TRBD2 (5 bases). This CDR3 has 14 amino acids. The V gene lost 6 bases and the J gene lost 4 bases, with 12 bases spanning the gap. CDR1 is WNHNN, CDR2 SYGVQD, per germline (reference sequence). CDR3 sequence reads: CASSEHAGTGELFF. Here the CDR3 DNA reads TGCGCCAGCAGCGAGCATGCGGGCACCGGGGAGCTGTTTTTT.

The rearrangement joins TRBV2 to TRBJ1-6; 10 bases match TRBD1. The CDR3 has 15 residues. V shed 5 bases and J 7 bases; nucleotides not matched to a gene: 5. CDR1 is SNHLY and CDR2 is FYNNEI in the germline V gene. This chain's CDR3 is CASSRRQGANSPLHF. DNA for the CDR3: TGTGCCAGCAGTCGTCGACAGGGGGCCAATTCACCCCTCCACTTT. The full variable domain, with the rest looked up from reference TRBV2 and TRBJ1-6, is EPEVTQTPSHQVTQMGQEVILRCVPISNHLYFYWYRQILGQKVEFLVSFYNNEISEKSEIFDDQFSVERPDGSNFTLKIRSTKLEDSAMYFCASSRRQGANSPLHFGNGTRLTVT.

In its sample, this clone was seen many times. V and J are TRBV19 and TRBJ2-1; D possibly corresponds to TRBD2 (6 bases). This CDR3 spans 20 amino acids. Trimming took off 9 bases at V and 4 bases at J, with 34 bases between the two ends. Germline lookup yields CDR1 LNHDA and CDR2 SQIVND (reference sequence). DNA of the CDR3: TGTGCCAGGTCGGCGGGGCCGAACGAACGGGAGAAAAATAAGTACAATGAGCAGTTCTTC. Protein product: CARSAGPNEREKNKYNEQFF.

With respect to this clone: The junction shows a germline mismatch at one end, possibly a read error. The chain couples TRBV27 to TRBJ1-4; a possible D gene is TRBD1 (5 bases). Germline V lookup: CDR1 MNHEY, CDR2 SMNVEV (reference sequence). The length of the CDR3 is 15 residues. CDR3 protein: CASSVSPGSNEKLFF. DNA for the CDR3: TGTGCCAGCAGTGTATCGCCAGGGTCCAATGAAAAACTGTTTTTT.